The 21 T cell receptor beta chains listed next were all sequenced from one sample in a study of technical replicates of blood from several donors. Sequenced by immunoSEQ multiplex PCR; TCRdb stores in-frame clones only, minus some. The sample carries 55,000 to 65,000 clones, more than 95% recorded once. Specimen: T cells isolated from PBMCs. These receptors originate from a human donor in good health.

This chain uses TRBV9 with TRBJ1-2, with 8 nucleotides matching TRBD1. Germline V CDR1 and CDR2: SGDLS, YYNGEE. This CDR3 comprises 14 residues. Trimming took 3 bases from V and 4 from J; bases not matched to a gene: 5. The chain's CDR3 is CASSGTGISYGYTF. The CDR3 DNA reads TGTGCCAGCAGCGGGACAGGGATAAGCTATGGCTACACCTTC.

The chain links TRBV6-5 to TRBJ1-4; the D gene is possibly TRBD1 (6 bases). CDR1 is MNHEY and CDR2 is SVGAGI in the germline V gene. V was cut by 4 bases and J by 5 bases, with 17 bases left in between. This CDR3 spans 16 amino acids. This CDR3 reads CASSSRRTVPNEKLFF. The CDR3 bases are TGTGCCAGCAGTTCGCGGAGGACAGTGCCAAATGAAAAACTGTTTTTT.

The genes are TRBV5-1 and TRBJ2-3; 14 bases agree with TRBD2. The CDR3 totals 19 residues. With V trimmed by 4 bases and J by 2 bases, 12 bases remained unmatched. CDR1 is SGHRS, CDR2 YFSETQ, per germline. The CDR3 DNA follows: TGCGCCAGCAGCCCGGGACTAGCGGGAGTCCTATCACACACAGATACGCAGTATTTT. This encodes CASSPGLAGVLSHTDTQYF.

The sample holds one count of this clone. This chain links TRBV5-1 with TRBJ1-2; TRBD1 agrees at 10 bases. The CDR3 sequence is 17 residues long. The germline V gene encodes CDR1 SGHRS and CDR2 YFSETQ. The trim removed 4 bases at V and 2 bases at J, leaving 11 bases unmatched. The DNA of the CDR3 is TGCGCCAGCAGCGAGGGTTCCCCGGGACAGGGGAACTATGGCTACACCTTC. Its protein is CASSEGSPGQGNYGYTF.

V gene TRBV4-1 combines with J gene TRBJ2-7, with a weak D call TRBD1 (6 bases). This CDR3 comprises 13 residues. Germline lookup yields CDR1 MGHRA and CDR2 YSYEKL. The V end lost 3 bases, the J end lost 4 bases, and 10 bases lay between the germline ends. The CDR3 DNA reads TGCGCCAGCAGCCACAGGGGATCATACGAGCAGTACTTC. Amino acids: CASSHRGSYEQYF.

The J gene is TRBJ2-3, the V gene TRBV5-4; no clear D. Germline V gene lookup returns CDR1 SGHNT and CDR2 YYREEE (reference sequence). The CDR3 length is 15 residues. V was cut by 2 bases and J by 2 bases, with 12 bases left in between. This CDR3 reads CASSLVRGTTDTQYF. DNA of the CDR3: TGTGCCAGCAGCTTAGTCCGCGGTACCACAGATACGCAGTATTTT.

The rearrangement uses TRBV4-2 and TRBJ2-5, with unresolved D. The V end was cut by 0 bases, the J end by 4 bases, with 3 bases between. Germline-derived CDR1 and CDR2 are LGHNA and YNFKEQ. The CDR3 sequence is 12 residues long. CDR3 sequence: CASSQDRETQYF. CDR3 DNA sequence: TGTGCCAGCAGCCAAGATAGAGAGACCCAGTACTTC.

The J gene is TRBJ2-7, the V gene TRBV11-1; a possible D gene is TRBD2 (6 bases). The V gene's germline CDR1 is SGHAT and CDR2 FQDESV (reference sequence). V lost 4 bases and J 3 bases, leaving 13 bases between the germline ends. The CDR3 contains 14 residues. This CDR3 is CASSSGDSIYEQYF. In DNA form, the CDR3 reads TGTGCCAGCAGCTCCGGGGACTCGATCTACGAGCAGTACTTC.

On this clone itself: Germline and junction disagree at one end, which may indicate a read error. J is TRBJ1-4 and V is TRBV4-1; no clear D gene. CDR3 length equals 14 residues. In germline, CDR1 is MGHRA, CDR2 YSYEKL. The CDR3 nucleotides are TGCGCCAGCAGCCAAGGAGGTCCCCTGGAAAGACTGTTTTTT. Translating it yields CASSQGGPLERLFF.

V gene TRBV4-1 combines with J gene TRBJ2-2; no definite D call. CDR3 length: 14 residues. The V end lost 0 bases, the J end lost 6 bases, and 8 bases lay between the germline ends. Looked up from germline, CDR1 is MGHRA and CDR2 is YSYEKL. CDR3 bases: TGCGCCAGCAGCCAAGATCCGAGTCCCGGGGAGCTGTTTTTT. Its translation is CASSQDPSPGELFF.

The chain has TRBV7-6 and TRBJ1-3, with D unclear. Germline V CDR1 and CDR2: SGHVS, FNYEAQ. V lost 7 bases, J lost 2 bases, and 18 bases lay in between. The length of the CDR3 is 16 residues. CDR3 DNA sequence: TGTGCCAGCACCCTCACGGGCAGAGGGACTGGAAACACCATATATTTT. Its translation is CASTLTGRGTGNTIYF.

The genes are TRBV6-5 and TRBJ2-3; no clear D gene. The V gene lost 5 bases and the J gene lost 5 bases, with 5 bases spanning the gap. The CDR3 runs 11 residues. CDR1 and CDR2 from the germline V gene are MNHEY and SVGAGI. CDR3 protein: CASSTGDTQYF. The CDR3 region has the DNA TGTGCCAGCAGTACCGGAGATACGCAGTATTTT.

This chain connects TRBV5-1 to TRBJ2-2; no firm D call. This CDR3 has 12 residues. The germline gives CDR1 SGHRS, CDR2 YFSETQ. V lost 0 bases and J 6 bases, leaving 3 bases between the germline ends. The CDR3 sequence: CASSLDSGELFF. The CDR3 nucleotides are TGCGCCAGCAGCTTGGACTCCGGGGAGCTGTTTTTT. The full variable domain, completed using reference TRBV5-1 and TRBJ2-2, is KAGVTQTPRYLIKTRGQQVTLSCSPISGHRSVSWYQQTPGQGLQFLFEYFSETQRNKGNFPGRFSGRQFSNSRSEMNVSTLELGDSALYLCASSLDSGELFFGEGSRLTVL.

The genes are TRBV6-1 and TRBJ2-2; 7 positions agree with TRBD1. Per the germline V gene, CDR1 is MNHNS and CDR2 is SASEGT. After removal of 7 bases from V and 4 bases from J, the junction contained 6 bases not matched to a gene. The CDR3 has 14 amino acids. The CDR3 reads CASTGTAGTGELFF. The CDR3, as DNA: TGTGCCAGCACCGGGACAGCAGGCACCGGGGAGCTGTTTTTT.

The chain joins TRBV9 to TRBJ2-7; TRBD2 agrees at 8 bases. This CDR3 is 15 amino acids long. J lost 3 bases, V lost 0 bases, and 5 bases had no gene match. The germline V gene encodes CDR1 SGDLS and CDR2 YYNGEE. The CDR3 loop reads CASSVGPAGVYEQYF. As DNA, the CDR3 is TGTGCCAGCAGCGTAGGTCCAGCGGGAGTCTACGAGCAGTACTTC.

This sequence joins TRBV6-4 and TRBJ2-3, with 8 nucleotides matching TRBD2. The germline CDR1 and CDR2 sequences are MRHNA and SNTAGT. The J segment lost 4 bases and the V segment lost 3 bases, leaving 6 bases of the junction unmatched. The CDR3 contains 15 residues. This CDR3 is CASSETGGPADTQYF. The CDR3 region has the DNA TGTGCCAGCAGTGAGACGGGAGGGCCCGCAGATACGCAGTATTTT.

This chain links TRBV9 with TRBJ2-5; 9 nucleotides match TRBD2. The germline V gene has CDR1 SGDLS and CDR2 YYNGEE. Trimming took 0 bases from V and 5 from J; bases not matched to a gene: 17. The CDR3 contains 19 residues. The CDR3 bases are TGTGCCAGCAGCGTAGGCCAGGACGTAGGCGGGAGGGCCCGGGAGACCCAGTACTTC. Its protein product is CASSVGQDVGGRARETQYF.

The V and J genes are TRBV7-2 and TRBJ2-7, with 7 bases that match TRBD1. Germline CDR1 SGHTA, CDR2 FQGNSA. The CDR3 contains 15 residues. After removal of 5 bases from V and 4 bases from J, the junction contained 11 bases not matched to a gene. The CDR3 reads CASSPPGRGSYEQYF. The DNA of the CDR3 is TGTGCCAGCAGCCCGCCGGGCAGGGGGTCTTACGAGCAGTACTTC. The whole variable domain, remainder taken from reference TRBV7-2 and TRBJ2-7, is GAGVSQSPSNKVTEKGKDVELRCDPISGHTALYWYRQSLGQGLEFLIYFQGNSAPDKSGLPSDRFSAERTGGSVSTLTIQRTQQEDSAVYLCASSPPGRGSYEQYFGPGTRLTVT.

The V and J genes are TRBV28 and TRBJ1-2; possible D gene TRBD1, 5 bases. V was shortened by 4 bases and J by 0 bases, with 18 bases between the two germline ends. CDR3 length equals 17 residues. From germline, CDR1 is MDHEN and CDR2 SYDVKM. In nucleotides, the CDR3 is TGTGCCAGCAGTTCAAACCTCGGACACTCGACTAACTATGGCTACACCTTC. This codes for CASSSNLGHSTNYGYTF.

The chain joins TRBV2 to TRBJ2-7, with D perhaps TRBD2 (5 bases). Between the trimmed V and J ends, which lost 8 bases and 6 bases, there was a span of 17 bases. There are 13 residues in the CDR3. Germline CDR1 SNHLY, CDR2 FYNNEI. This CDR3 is CASDPYSGPEQYF. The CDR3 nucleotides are TGTGCCAGCGATCCATACAGCGGCCCCGAGCAGTACTTC.

CDR3 sequence (DNA): TGCAGCGTTGAAGGCGGGGTGAACACCGGGGAGCTGTTTTTT. As protein: CSVEGGVNTGELFF. The rearrangement joins TRBV29-1 to TRBJ2-2; tentatively, D is TRBD2 (6 bases). Trimming pared 1 base from V and 1 base from J, leaving 7 bases between. The germline V gene has CDR1 SQVTM and CDR2 ANQGSEA. The CDR3 contains 14 residues.